This TCR beta chain is drawn from a study of T-cell reconstitution after alpha-beta-depleted transplantation in children (dated by TCRdb to about 2016). In terms of the full investigation: T-cell immune reconstitution after TCRalphabeta/CD19-depleted allogeneic hematopoietic cell transplantation in children was quantitatively tracked in the study by means of TCR repertoire profiling.

Concerning this clonotype: What antigen it recognizes has not been identified. Base qualities are not recorded, but no much larger clone differs from it by a single base.

Library generation was performed with PCR. Sequenced on an Illumina HiSeq 2500. To normalize quantification of the TCRbeta repertoire, the TCR libraries were built with molecular barcoding that relied on unique molecular identifiers. The public reads were run again by TCRdb, first through fastp at Q25 and then through MiXCR, and only productive beta chains were kept. Rows are unified per CDR3 protein, each entry keeping the most common DNA and genes. For this sample the table gives some 490,000 distinct CDR3 sequences, of which about 12% were detected only once. In total, the top ten clones hold roughly 5.4% of the sample. Clipping removes 5 bases from V and 3 bases from J, with 3 as the unmatched junction base count. Per the germline V gene, MGHDK is the CDR1 and SYGVNS is the CDR2. The cysteine opens and the phenylalanine closes a CDR3 of 13 amino acids. The only DNA kept is the CDR3, 39 bases in frame from the first base.

Recombination connected TRBV25-1 to TRBJ2-7; 8 bases in between match TRBD1. The sequence came from a human donor who donated a stem cell graft to a child with combined immunodeficiency. The sequences come from PBMCs from the stem cell graft donor, collected from the stem cell graft. The nucleotide sequence is TGTGCCAGCAGTAAACAGGGGGTCTACGAGCAGTACTTC. Translation gives CASSKQGVYEQYF.